These 11 T cell receptor beta chains originate from one sample sequenced in a study of human T cells and chemical hapten exposure (dated by TCRdb to the early 2020s). Libraries were prepared through RACE. Reads for this sample came from a NextSeq 500. TCRdb passed the public sequencing reads through fastp at Q25 and MiXCR, retaining productive beta sequences. Rows with a matching CDR3 protein are joined into one entry that keeps the most common DNA and genes. Counted in this sample were roughly 40,000 distinct CDR3 sequences; 10% to 13% of them appeared once. Around 6.3% of the sample belongs to the ten largest clones. What the time point label conveys for this sample: pre-sensitization, week 0. Taken with the paper, the label for treatment or condition translates to: therapeutic diphenylcyclopropenone sensitization with weekly scalp DPC. The material was whole blood, obtained in connection with sensitization to the hapten diphenylcyclopropenone (DPC). These receptors all stem from a man aged 25 to 40 with alopecia areata. Some clones in this sample may be carry-over from other donors' samples.

Concerning this clonotype itself: A much larger clone lies a single base off, so this may be a read error. The rearrangement uses TRBV6-5 and TRBJ2-2; 7 nucleotides agree with TRBD1. The CDR3 is 15 residues long. V lost 7 bases and J lost 4; bases outside the gene matches: 9. In germline, CDR1 is MNHEY, CDR2 SVGAGI. The CDR3 coding sequence is TGTGCCAGCAACAGAGCGTCAGGGGGCACCGGGGAGCTGTTTTTT. It yields the protein CASNRASGGTGELFF.

This clonotype was counted between two and nine times. The chain joins TRBV29-1 to TRBJ2-2, with D possibly being TRBD1 (5 bases). Looked up from germline, CDR1 is SQVTM and CDR2 is ANQGSEA. Trimming cost V 3 bases and J 7 bases, with 6 bases left between them. This CDR3 region has 11 residues. The CDR3 nucleotides read TGCAGCGTTGACCAGGGCGGGGAGCTGTTTTTT. Translation: CSVDQGGELFF.

The chain is built from TRBV7-2 and TRBJ2-7, with D perhaps TRBD2 (6 bases). This CDR3 is built from 15 residues. From germline, CDR1 is SGHTA and CDR2 FQGNSA. Trimming took off 5 bases at V and 1 base at J, with 15 bases between the two ends. CDR3 sequence reads: CASSQGLVLSYEQYF. DNA of the CDR3: TGTGCCAGCAGCCAGGGACTTGTCCTTTCCTACGAGCAGTACTTC.

A few counts support this clonotype. The V gene is TRBV20-1, the J gene TRBJ2-1; 7 bases line up with TRBD2. Per the germline V gene, CDR1 is DFQATT and CDR2 is SNEGSKA (reference sequence). The CDR3 is 15 amino acids. The trim removed 2 bases at V and 4 bases at J, leaving 8 bases unmatched. The CDR3 sequence is CSARPPGLPYNEQFF. CDR3 in DNA: TGCAGTGCTAGACCTCCGGGACTACCTTACAATGAGCAGTTCTTC.

The genes are TRBV7-2 and TRBJ1-4, with D unclear. Trimming pared 3 bases from V and 2 bases from J, leaving 13 bases between. The CDR3 is 16 amino acids. Germline V gene lookup returns CDR1 SGHTA and CDR2 FQGNSA. For the CDR3, the DNA is TGTGCCAGCAGCTTCGACCCTAGGGCCACTAATGAAAAACTGTTTTTT. Translating it yields CASSFDPRATNEKLFF.

About this clonotype: Since no conserved phenylalanine or tryptophan closes the CDR3, a read error is the likely cause. The DNA is omitted, as the CDR3 cannot be located on it reliably, and the CDR3 follows TCRdb's listing. The gene calls are TRBV2 and TRBJ2-1; the tabulated D call, TRBD2, remains unverified against the DNA. Germline V gene lookup returns CDR1 SNHLY and CDR2 FYNNEI. The CDR3 numbers 11 amino acids, ends counted. The CDR3 region is CASRGGIKGEI.

This clonotype was detected many times. V gene TRBV12-3 or TRBV12-4 combines with J gene TRBJ1-6, with 9 positions matching TRBD1. The length of the CDR3 is 15 residues. The V segment lost 7 bases and the J segment 9 bases; nucleotides outside the gene matches: 10. The CDR3 DNA reads as TGTGCCAGCACTGAGGCCGGGGGACAGGGTTCACCCCTCCACTTT. This encodes CASTEAGGQGSPLHF.

This clonotype was picked up many times. The V call is TRBV4-1, the J call TRBJ2-1; D is undetermined. This CDR3 spans 13 amino acids. V lost 1 base and J lost 7, with 8 bases in between. Germline assignment: CDR1 MGHRA and CDR2 YSYEKL. The CDR3: CASSQGVVNEQFF. CDR3 sequence (DNA): TGCGCCAGCAGCCAAGGTGTGGTGAATGAGCAGTTCTTC.

V and J are TRBV6-5 and TRBJ2-3; D is unresolved. CDR1 is MNHEY and CDR2 is SVGAGI in the germline V gene. This CDR3 has 13 residues. V was shortened by 4 bases and J by 3 bases, with 8 bases between the two germline ends. The CDR3 loop reads CASSSVVTDTQYF. The CDR3 DNA reads as TGTGCCAGCAGTTCCGTGGTGACAGATACGCAGTATTTT.

As concerns this clonotype: A read error is possible here, since a much larger clone lies one base away. DNA for the CDR3: TGTGCCAGCAGGGGACAGGGGAGCTATGGCTACACCTTC. Protein product: CASRGQGSYGYTF. The rearrangement links TRBV7-2 to TRBJ1-2, with 10 positions matching TRBD1. V shed 6 bases and J 4 bases; nucleotides not matched to a gene: 2. Germline values: CDR1 SGHTA, CDR2 FQGNSA. The CDR3 spans 13 residues.

There are a few counts of this clonotype. The genes are TRBV7-2 and TRBJ1-5; 8 bases map to TRBD1. The length of the CDR3 is 14 residues. V gave up 8 bases and J gave up 0 bases; unmatched junction bases: 3. The germline V gene has CDR1 SGHTA and CDR2 FQGNSA. For the CDR3, the DNA is TGTGCCAGCGGACAGGGAGTTAGCAATCAGCCCCAGCATTTT. Translating it yields CASGQGVSNQPQHF.